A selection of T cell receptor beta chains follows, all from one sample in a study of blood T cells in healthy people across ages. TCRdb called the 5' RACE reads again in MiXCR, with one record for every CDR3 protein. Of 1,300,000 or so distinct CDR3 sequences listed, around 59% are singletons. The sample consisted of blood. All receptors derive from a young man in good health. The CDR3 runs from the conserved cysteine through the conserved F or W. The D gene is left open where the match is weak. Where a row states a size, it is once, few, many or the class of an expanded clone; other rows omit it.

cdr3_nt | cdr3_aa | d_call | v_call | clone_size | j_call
TGCGCCAGCAGCCAAGATACCGGGACAGGGTCAACGAATGTTCAGTACTTC | CASSQDTGTGSTNVQYF | TRBD1 | TRBV4-1 | - | TRBJ2-4
TGTGCCAGCAGCTTAGGAAAGGAGGGGAGGGATACGCAGTATTTT | CASSLGKEGRDTQYF | - | TRBV11-2 | - | TRBJ2-3
TGCAGTGTTAAGCGGGATACCACCGGGGAGCTGTTTTTT | CSVKRDTTGELFF | TRBD2 | TRBV20-1 | - | TRBJ2-2
TGCAGTGCTAACCCGACAACCACCTACAATGAGCAGTTCTTC | CSANPTTTYNEQFF | - | TRBV20-1 | - | TRBJ2-1
TGCGCCAGCAGCCAAGGATCTGGGGGGTTTGAAGCTTTCTTT | CASSQGSGGFEAFF | - | TRBV4-1 | - | TRBJ1-1
TGCGCCAGCAGCCTACAGGGGTTCTTGTACTTC | CASSLQGFLYF | TRBD1 | TRBV4-1 | few | TRBJ2-4
TGTGCCAGCAGCTTTTCGACAGGGGAGGCCACAGATACGCAGTATTTT | CASSFSTGEATDTQYF | TRBD1 | TRBV9 | - | TRBJ2-3
TGTGCCAGCAGTTTTCAAGAGCGATCAGATACGCAGTATTTT | CASSFQERSDTQYF | - | TRBV6-5 | - | TRBJ2-3
TGTGCCAGCATGGGTAGCGGCGAATTCACAGATACGCAGTATTTT | CASMGSGEFTDTQYF | - | TRBV2 | once | TRBJ2-3
TGTGCCAGCAGCTTAGCGCGCGAGGGTGGCTACACCTTC | CASSLAREGGYTF | - | TRBV7-9 | - | TRBJ1-2
TGCAGCGTTGAGGGGGGGGACACAGATACGCAGTATTTT | CSVEGGDTDTQYF | TRBD2 | TRBV29-1 | - | TRBJ2-3
TGTGCCAGCGCACTGAGCACCGGGGAGCTGTTTTTT | CASALSTGELFF | - | TRBV18 | - | TRBJ2-2